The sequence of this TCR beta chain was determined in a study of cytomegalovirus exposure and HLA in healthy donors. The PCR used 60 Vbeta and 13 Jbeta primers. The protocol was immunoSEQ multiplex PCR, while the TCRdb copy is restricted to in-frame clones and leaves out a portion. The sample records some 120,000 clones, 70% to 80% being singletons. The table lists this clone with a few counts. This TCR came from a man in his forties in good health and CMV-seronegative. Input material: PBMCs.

The CDR3 DNA is TGTGCCAGCAGTACATCGACAGGGCCCTATGGCTACACCTTC. Amino acids: CASSTSTGPYGYTF. The chain carries TRBV27 and TRBJ1-2; TRBD1 matches at 7 bases. This CDR3 region has 14 residues. Germline CDR1 reads MNHEY; CDR2 reads SMNVEV (reference sequence). J was trimmed by 4 bases and V by 5 bases; bases with no gene match: 7.